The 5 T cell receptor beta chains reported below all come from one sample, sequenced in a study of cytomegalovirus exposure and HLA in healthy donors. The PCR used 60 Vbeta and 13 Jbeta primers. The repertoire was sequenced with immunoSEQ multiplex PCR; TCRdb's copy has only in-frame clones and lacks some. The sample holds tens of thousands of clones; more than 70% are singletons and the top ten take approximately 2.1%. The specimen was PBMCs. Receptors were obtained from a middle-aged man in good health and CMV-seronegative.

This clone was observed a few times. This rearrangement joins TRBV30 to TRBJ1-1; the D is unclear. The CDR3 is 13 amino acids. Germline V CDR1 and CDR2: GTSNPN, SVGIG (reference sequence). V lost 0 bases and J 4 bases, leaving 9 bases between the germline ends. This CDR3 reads CAWSVEGGTEAFF. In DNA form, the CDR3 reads TGTGCCTGGAGTGTGGAGGGTGGCACTGAAGCTTTCTTT.

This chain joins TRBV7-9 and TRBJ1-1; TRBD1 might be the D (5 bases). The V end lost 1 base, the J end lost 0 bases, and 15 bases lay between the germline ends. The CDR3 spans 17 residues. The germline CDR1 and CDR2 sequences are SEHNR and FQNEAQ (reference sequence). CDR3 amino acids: CASSLEAGLFMNTEAFF. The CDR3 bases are TGTGCCAGCAGCTTAGAGGCAGGGCTCTTTATGAACACTGAAGCTTTCTTT.

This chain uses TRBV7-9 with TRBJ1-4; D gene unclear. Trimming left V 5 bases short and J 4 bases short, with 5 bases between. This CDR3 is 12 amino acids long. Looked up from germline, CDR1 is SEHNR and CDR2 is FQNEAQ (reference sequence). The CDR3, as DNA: TGTGCCAGCAGCCCGGGTAATGAAAAACTGTTTTTT. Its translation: CASSPGNEKLFF.

CDR3 amino acids: CASSVQKYEKLFF. The CDR3 DNA reads as TGTGCCAGCAGTGTACAGAAGTATGAAAAACTGTTTTTT. This chain uses TRBV6-5 with TRBJ1-4; no firm D call. The CDR3 totals 13 residues. The V and J ends lost 5 bases and 6 bases respectively, with 10 bases between them. Germline CDR1 MNHEY, CDR2 SVGAGI.

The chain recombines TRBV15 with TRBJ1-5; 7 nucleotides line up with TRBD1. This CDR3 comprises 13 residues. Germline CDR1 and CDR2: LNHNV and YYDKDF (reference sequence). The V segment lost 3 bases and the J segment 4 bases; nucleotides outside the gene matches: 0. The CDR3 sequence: CATSSRGNQPQHF. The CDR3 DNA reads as TGTGCCACCAGCAGCAGGGGGAATCAGCCCCAGCATTTT.